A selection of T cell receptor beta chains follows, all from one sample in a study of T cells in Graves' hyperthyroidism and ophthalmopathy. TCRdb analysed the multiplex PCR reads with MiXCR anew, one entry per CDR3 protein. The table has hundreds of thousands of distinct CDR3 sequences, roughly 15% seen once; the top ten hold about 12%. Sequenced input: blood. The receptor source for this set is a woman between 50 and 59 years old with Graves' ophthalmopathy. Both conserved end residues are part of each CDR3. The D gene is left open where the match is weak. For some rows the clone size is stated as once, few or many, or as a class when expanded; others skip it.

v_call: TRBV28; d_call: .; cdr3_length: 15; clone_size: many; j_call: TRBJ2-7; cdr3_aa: CASRGSGLGVYEQYF; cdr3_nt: TGTGCCAGCAGGGGGTCTGGGCTTGGAGTCTACGAGCAGTACTTC
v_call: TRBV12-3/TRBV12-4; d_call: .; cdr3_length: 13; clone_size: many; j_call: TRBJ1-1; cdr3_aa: CASSFSRSTEAFF; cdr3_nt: TGTGCCAGCAGTTTCTCCCGGTCCACTGAAGCTTTCTTT
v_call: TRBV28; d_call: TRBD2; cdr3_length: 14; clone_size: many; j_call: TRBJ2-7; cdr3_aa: CASSFLAGVYEQYF; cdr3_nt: TGTGCCAGCAGTTTCTTAGCGGGAGTCTACGAGCAGTACTTC
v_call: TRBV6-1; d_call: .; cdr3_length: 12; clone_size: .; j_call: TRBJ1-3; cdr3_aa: CASGETGNATYF; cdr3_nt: TGTGCCAGCGGAGAGACTGGAAACGCCACATATTTT
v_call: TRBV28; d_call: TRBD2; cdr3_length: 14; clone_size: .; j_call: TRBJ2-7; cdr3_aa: CASRLAGGVYEQYF; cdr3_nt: TGTGCCAGCAGGCTAGCGGGAGGGGTTTACGAGCAGTACTTC
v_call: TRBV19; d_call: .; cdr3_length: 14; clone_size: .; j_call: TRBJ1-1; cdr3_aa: CASSITGLNTEAFF; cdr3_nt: TGTGCCAGTAGTATAACAGGGCTGAACACTGAAGCTTTCTTT
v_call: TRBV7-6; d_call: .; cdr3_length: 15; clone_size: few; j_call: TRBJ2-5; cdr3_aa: CASSWGNTNQETQYF; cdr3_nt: TGTGCCAGCAGCTGGGGGAACACCAACCAAGAGACCCAGTACTTC
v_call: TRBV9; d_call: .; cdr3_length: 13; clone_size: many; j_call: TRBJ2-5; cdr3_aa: CASSVGVRETQYF; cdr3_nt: TGTGCCAGCAGCGTAGGAGTGAGGGAGACCCAGTACTTC
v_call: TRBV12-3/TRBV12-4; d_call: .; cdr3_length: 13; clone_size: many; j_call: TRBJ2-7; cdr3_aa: CASSSDPGGEEYF; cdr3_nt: TGTGCCAGCAGTTCTGATCCCGGGGGCGAGGAGTACTTC
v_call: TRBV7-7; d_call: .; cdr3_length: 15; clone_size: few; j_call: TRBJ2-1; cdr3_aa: CASSFHMFAYNEQFF; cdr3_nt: TGTGCTAGCAGCTTTCATATGTTTGCCTACAATGAGCAGTTCTTC
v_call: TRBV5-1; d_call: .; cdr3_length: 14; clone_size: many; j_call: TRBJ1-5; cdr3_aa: CASSLEGSGQPQHF; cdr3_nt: TGCGCCAGCAGCTTGGAAGGGTCAGGTCAGCCCCAGCATTTT
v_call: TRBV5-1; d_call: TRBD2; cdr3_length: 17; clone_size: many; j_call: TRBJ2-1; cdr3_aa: CASSRSTSGSSYNEQFF; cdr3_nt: TGCGCCAGCAGCCGTTCGACTAGCGGGAGCTCCTACAATGAGCAGTTCTTC
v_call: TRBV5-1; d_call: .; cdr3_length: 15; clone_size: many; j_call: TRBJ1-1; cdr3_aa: CASSPNPPLRGEAFF; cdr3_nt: TGCGCCAGCAGCCCCAACCCCCCGTTAAGGGGAGAAGCTTTCTTT
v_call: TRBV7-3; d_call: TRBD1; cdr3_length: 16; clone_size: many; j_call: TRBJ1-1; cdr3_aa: CASSQTGGVRITEAFF; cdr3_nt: TGTGCCAGCAGCCAGACAGGGGGCGTTCGTATCACTGAAGCTTTCTTT
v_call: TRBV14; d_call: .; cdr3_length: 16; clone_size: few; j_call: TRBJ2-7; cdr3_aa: CASSQEGYGSSYEQYF; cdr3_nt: TGTGCCAGCAGCCAAGAAGGATACGGGAGCTCCTACGAGCAGTACTTC
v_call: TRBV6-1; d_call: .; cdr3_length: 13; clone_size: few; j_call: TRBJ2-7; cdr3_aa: CASSDPPAYEQYF; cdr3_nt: TGTGCCAGCAGTGACCCCCCGGCCTACGAGCAGTACTTC